The rows below give T cell receptor beta chains drawn from one sample of a study of beta chain features in type 1 diabetes. Some clones are missing from TCRdb's copy, which holds only in-frame ones; the method was immunoSEQ multiplex PCR. The table lists just over 450,000 clones, 25% to 35% of them singletons. Sequences were obtained from naive CD4+ T cells from blood. These receptors all stem from a man aged 18-30 years in good health. Each CDR3 is given with its conserved first and last residue. The D gene is left open where the match is weak. A clone size is listed for some rows: how often the clone was seen (once, few, many), or a class if it is expanded.

cdr3_nt,cdr3_aa,clone_size,j_call,d_call,v_call
TGTGCCTGGAGGACAGGGGGTACAACCACCGGGGAGCTGTTTTTT,CAWRTGGTTTGELFF,-,TRBJ2-2,TRBD1,TRBV30
TGTGCCAGCTCACCACCGGCTGCTCACTATGGCTACACCTTC,CASSPPAAHYGYTF,-,TRBJ1-2,-,TRBV18
TGTGCCACCTCATGGCGGGCCTCAGATACGCAGTATTTT,CATSWRASDTQYF,-,TRBJ2-3,-,TRBV25-1
TGTGCCTGGAGTGTACACGGAGTGCTGGGCGGCAATCAGCCCCAGCATTTT,CAWSVHGVLGGNQPQHF,few,TRBJ1-5,-,TRBV30
TGCAGCGTTGGGGGCCAGTCAAATGAAAAACTGTTTTTT,CSVGGQSNEKLFF,few,TRBJ1-4,-,TRBV29-1
TGTGCCAGTAGAACCTCCGGGACCTCCTACGAGCAGTACTTC,CASRTSGTSYEQYF,-,TRBJ2-7,-,TRBV19
TGCGCCAGCAGCTTGGGAGACACCGGGGAGCTGTTTTTT,CASSLGDTGELFF,few,TRBJ2-2,-,TRBV5-1
TGTGCCTGGAGTGACGGGACTGGGGATCAGCCCCAGCATTTT,CAWSDGTGDQPQHF,-,TRBJ1-5,-,TRBV30
TGTGCCTGGACCAGGGGGAAAACGCAGTATTTT,CAWTRGKTQYF,-,TRBJ2-3,TRBD1,TRBV30
TGTGCCACCCGACTAGTTGGCGGGGAGCTGTTTTTT,CATRLVGGELFF,few,TRBJ2-2,-,TRBV28
TGTGCCTGGAGTGACAGGGGGCTCGGCGAGCAGTACTTC,CAWSDRGLGEQYF,few,TRBJ2-7,TRBD1,TRBV30
TGTGCCACCAGCAGAGAACGACAGCTCTCCTACGAGCAGTACTTC,CATSRERQLSYEQYF,-,TRBJ2-7,-,TRBV15
TGTGCCTGGACACTAGCGGGATACAATGAGCAGTTCTTC,CAWTLAGYNEQFF,-,TRBJ2-1,TRBD2,TRBV30
TGTGCCTGGAGTACCAACAGAGGCAGCGAAGCTTTCTTT,CAWSTNRGSEAFF,few,TRBJ1-1,-,TRBV30
TGTGCCAGCAGCTCAAACCCAGGGGGTTATGGCTACACCTTC,CASSSNPGGYGYTF,-,TRBJ1-2,TRBD1,TRBV7-2
TGCGCCAGCAGCCACTTACAGACAGACTCCTACGAGCAGTACTTC,CASSHLQTDSYEQYF,-,TRBJ2-7,-,TRBV4-1
TGTGCCAGTAGAAGCTATAGGAACACTAATGAAAAACTGTTTTTT,CASRSYRNTNEKLFF,few,TRBJ1-4,-,TRBV19
TGCAGCGTTGAAGGCCTAGCGGGTTACACGCAGTATTTT,CSVEGLAGYTQYF,-,TRBJ2-3,TRBD2,TRBV29-1
TGTGCCAGCAGCCATGCGTGGACCGGGGAGCTGTTTTTT,CASSHAWTGELFF,-,TRBJ2-2,-,TRBV7-3
TGTGCCAGCAGCTTAAACCCCGTCCCCGGGGAGCTGTTTTTT,CASSLNPVPGELFF,-,TRBJ2-2,-,TRBV7-9
TGTGCCAGCAGCTTAGCGGGCAGGGGGCGCAAATGGGACAAAAACATTCAGTACTTC,CASSLAGRGRKWDKNIQYF,-,TRBJ2-4,TRBD1,TRBV7-8
TGTGCCAGCAGCCCACAGGGGGGGACGGAAAAACTGTTTTTT,CASSPQGGTEKLFF,-,TRBJ1-4,TRBD1,TRBV7-9
TGTGCCACCAGCAGGGAGAACCAAGAGACCCAGTACTTC,CATSRENQETQYF,-,TRBJ2-5,-,TRBV15
TGTGCCAGCTCACCGACAGGGGGTTCCTACGAGCAGTACTTC,CASSPTGGSYEQYF,once,TRBJ2-7,TRBD1,TRBV18
TGCGCCAGCAGCTTGACAACAGGACCCATCTACGAGCAGTACTTC,CASSLTTGPIYEQYF,few,TRBJ2-7,-,TRBV5-1
TGTGCCAGCAGCGTAGGAGGACTAGCGGGAGCAGAGACCCAGTACTTC,CASSVGGLAGAETQYF,few,TRBJ2-5,TRBD2,TRBV9
TGCAGTGCTAGCCCCGCGCGACAGATGTATTTT,CSASPARQMYF,-,TRBJ2-3,-,TRBV20-1
TGTGCCTGGAGTGAACAGGGTTACGAGCAGTACTTC,CAWSEQGYEQYF,few,TRBJ2-7,-,TRBV30
TGTGCCAGCAGCTTAGAGGGCAGGACTGGGGCCAACGTCCTGACTTTC,CASSLEGRTGANVLTF,-,TRBJ2-6,-,TRBV7-2